Sequencing of this T cell receptor beta chain was carried out in a study of OX40 agonist ivuxolimab in advanced cancers. Turning to the overall study: Ivuxolimab was an agonistic, fully human IgG2 monoclonal antibody directed against OX40 (CD134), a costimulatory receptor. Intravenous ivuxolimab was administered to patients every 2 weeks at six dose levels: 0.01, 0.1, 0.3, 1.5, 3 and 10 mg/kg. Among the approximately 50 dose-escalation patients, around 20 had hepatocellular carcinoma, approximately 15 melanoma, 9 renal cell carcinoma and 9 head and neck cancer. A male proportion of roughly 80% and a mean age of approximately 62 years, ranging from 23 to 79, were recorded for the dose-escalation cohort. Prior anti-PD-1, anti-PD-L1 or anti-CTLA-4 therapy was permitted, and about two fifths of dose-escalation patients had received checkpoint inhibitors. Partial responses were achieved by three dose-escalation patients, of whom one had hepatocellular carcinoma and two had cutaneous melanoma. Peripheral TCRbeta sequencing aimed to test whether ivuxolimab altered TCR sequence diversity and caused clonal T-cell expansion. The paper describes the monotherapy dose-escalation part (N ≈ 52 patients) of the phase I trial of ivuxolimab. What the authors observed across the whole study: Clonal expansion of both CD4+ and CD8+ blood T cells was observed from baseline to week 6 at doses 0.1 to 3.0 mg/kg. After ivuxolimab, expanded clones were on average more numerous among CD8+ T cells than among CD4+ T cells. The antigen specificity of the peripheral T cells that underwent clonal expansion was not determined. Partial responders in the 0.1-3.0 mg/kg groups had among the lowest normalized peripheral clonal expansion, especially among CD8+ T cells. Low levels of normalized T-cell clonal expansion were also seen in some patients who did not respond.

Deletion took 3 bases off V and 12 bases off J, with a span of 9 bases between the germline ends. As encoded in the germline V gene (reference sequence), CDR1 is LNHDA while CDR2 is SQIVND. From the cysteine through the phenylalanine, the CDR3 covers 11 amino acids. The entry retains the CDR3 DNA only, 33 bases that are in frame from base 1. Patients with autoimmune disease history or receiving systemic immunosuppression were excluded from the trial. Peripheral blood for TCR sequencing was collected from all dose cohorts at baseline, on cycle 4 day 1, and on cycle 7 day 1. Samples were obtained from an open-label, multicenter, first-in-human phase I dose-escalation trial of ivuxolimab. Adults with locally advanced or metastatic head and neck squamous cell, hepatocellular, melanoma or renal cell carcinoma were enrolled in the trial. Before TCR sequencing, CD4+ T cells and CD8+ T cells from peripheral blood were sorted into separate populations.

To sequence the TCRbeta CDR3 region, genomic DNA was isolated from the sorted cells. TCRbeta CDR3 regions were sequenced using the immunoSEQ Assay. Here the immuneACCESS table is served through TCRdb, limited to in-frame sequences with V and J called. Missing clones are a known gap in these copies; in checked studies unresolved V genes cover under half, and the rest lacks a known reason. The sample table holds tens of thousands of clones, of which 88% were seen once. The top ten hold approximately 0.45% of the sample. Comment on this clone: This receptor's antigen is unknown. There are no base qualities to consult, and no much larger clone falls within one base.

This specimen was CD4+ or CD8+ T cells sorted from blood, taken in a trial of the OX40 agonist ivuxolimab. The sequence came from an adult with an advanced solid tumor such as melanoma, head and neck, liver or kidney cancer. The chain was built from TRBV19 and TRBJ2-1; tentative D gene TRBD2, with 5 bases matching. The nucleotide sequence is TGTGCCAGTAGTATTGGAGGAGGGCAGTTCTTC. This yields the protein CASSIGGGQFF. Reference TRBV19 and TRBJ2-1 proteins supply the regions before and after the CDR3; the full variable domain is: DGGITQSPKYLFRKEGQNVTLSCEQNLNHDAMYWYRQDPGQGLRLIYYSQIVNDFQKGDIAEGYSVSREKKESFPLTVTSAQKNPTAFYLCASSIGGGQFFGPGTRLTVL.